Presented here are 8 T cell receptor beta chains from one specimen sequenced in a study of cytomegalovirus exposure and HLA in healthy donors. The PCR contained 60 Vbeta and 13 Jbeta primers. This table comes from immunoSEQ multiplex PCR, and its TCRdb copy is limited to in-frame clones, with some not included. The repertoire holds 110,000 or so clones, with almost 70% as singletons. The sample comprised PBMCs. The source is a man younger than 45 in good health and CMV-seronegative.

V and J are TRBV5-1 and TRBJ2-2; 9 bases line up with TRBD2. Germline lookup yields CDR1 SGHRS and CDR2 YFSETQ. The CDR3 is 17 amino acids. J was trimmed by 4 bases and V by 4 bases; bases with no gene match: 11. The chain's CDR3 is CASSGMIAGAGTGELFF. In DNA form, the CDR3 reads TGCGCCAGCAGCGGAATGATAGCGGGAGCCGGCACCGGGGAGCTGTTTTTT.

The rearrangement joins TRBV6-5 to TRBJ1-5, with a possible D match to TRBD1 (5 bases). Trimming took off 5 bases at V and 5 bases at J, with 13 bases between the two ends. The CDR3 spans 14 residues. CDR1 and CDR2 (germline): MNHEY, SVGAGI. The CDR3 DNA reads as TGTGCCAGCAGTGCAGGGAGGGATTATCAGCCCCAGCATTTT. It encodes CASSAGRDYQPQHF.

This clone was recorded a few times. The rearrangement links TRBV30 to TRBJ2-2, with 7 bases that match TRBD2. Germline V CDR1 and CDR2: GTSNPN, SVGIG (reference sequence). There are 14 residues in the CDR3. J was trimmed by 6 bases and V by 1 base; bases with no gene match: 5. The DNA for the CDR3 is TGTGCCTGGAGTGCGGGGGGAAAGGCCGGGGAGCTGTTTTTT. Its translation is CAWSAGGKAGELFF.

The CDR3 sequence: CASSLWTANEKLFF. CDR3 DNA: TGTGCCAGCAGTTTATGGACAGCTAATGAAAAACTGTTTTTT. The rearrangement uses TRBV28 and TRBJ1-4; weak D call: TRBD1 (5 bases). Germline V lookup: CDR1 MDHEN, CDR2 SYDVKM. Trimming took 0 bases from V and 3 from J, leaving 5 bases between them. The CDR3 spans 14 residues.

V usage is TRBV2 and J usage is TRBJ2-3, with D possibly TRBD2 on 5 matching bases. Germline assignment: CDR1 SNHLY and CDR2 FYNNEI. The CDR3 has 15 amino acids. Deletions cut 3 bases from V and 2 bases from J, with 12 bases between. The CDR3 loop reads CASSEELDATDTQYF. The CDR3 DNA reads TGTGCCAGCAGTGAGGAACTAGACGCCACAGATACGCAGTATTTT.

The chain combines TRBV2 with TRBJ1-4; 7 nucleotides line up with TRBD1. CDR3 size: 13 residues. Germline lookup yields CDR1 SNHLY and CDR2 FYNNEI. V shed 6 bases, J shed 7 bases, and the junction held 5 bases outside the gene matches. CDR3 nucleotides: TGTGCCAGCAGCCGGGGACAGCCTGAAAAACTGTTTTTT. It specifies CASSRGQPEKLFF.

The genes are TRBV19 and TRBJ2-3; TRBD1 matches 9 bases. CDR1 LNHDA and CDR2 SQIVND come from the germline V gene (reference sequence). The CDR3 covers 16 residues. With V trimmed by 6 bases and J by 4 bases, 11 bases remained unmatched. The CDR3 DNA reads TGTGCCAGTAGCAACCGGGACAGGGCAGGGGCAGATACGCAGTATTTT. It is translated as CASSNRDRAGADTQYF.

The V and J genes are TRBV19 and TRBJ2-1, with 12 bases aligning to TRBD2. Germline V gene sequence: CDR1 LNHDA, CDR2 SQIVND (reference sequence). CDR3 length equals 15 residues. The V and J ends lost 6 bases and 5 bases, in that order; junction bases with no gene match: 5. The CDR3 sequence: CASRGLAGLNNEQFF. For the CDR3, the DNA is TGTGCCAGTAGGGGACTAGCGGGCCTGAACAATGAGCAGTTCTTC.